This T cell receptor beta chain derives from a study of CD8 T cells in Susac syndrome. RNA in amounts of roughly 0.5 to 1 ug was reverse transcribed with random hexamers. A single record per CDR3 protein comes from TCRdb applying MiXCR to the immunoSEQ multiplex PCR reads. This table has about 120,000 distinct CDR3 sequences, just under 95% appearing once. J gave up 0 bases and V 6 bases, and 10 bases lay outside the gene matches. Per germline, CDR1 DFQATT and CDR2 SNEGSKA (reference sequence). CDR3 length equals 17 residues. The chain uses TRBV20-1 and TRBJ2-6; 8 bases are a match to TRBD1. The TCR originated in a human donor with Susac syndrome. The sequenced sample consisted of CD8+ T cells from PBMCs. The CDR3 DNA reads TGCAGTGCCAGGGCGGGACAGGAGTACTCTGGGGCCAACGTCCTGACTTTC. Protein sequence: CSARAGQEYSGANVLTF.